The T cell receptor beta chain under discussion was sequenced for a study of blood T cell repertoires in COVID-19. Study processing details: How many nucleated cells were present was estimated from reference gene primer amplification. Some clones are missing from TCRdb's copy, which holds only in-frame ones; the method was immunoSEQ multiplex PCR. That table supplies the V and J calls and clone size; D and trimming were determined from the DNA. The sample shows under 170,000 clones, around 90% of them seen only once. Trimming at V came to 5 bases and at J to 1 base, leaving 8 bases not matched to a gene. Germline V gene sequence: CDR1 SNHLY, CDR2 FYNNEI. This CDR3 has 16 amino acids.

This sequence joins TRBV2 and TRBJ1-1; 9 positions agree with TRBD1. The sample taken for sequencing was peripheral blood. This TCR was recovered from a woman aged 55-70 years with active or convalescent COVID-19. The CDR3 region is CASSHPRTGANTEAFF. CDR3 sequence (DNA): TGTGCCAGCAGTCACCCCAGGACAGGGGCGAACACTGAAGCTTTCTTT.